This T cell receptor beta chain was documented in a study of regulatory T cells in long-lasting Graves disease. Arm-PCR of CDR3 regions and iRepertoire HTBI primers were the basis on which TCR beta libraries were built. TCRdb fed the multiplex PCR reads into MiXCR, producing one record per CDR3 protein. The sample includes some 370,000 distinct CDR3 sequences, roughly 25% of them seen just once. Time point described: persistent/refractory GD, antithyroid drugs over 5 years with positive TRAb. PBMC-derived RNA was used for the TCR library. Graves' disease diagnoses used American Thyroid Association guidelines. Points from the study as a whole: Persistent Graves' patients showed less TCR diversity than newly diagnosed ones.

This clonotype has just a few counts. Its antigen is currently unknown. This specimen was peripheral blood mononuclear cells (PBMCs), taken when the disease was refractory, from a patient treated with antithyroid drugs. The clonotype was recovered from a woman aged 40 to 55 with Graves disease.

CDR3 loop: CASSAGYYNSPLHF. The CDR3, as DNA: TGTGCCAGCAGTGCGGGCTACTATAATTCACCCCTCCACTTT. The chain carries TRBV6-2 or TRBV6-3 and TRBJ1-6, with D unclear. The CDR3 contains 14 residues. The V gene lost 5 bases and the J gene lost 3 bases, with 8 bases spanning the gap. Germline CDR1 reads MNHEY; CDR2 reads SVGEGT.